The 8 T cell receptor beta chains presented below share a single source sample, sequenced in a study of shared clonotypes between healthy human individuals. The protocol was immunoSEQ multiplex PCR, while the TCRdb copy is restricted to in-frame clones and leaves out a portion. The sample lists 2.3 million or so clones, 93% seen once, with 0.39% in the top ten. Sequences were obtained from naive CD4+ T cells from PBMCs. Subset denoted: CD45RA+ positively selected. The receptor source for this set is a man aged 18 to 30 in good health. Some clones in this sample may be carry-over from other donors' samples.

The chain combines TRBV5-1 with TRBJ1-1; no reliable D call. Trimming stripped 1 base from V and 6 bases from J, with 19 bases between. Germline V lookup: CDR1 SGHRS, CDR2 YFSETQ. The length of the CDR3 is 16 residues. The CDR3 sequence is CASSLNLGYPGSEAFF. Here the CDR3 DNA reads TGCGCCAGCAGCTTGAACCTGGGGTACCCAGGTTCTGAAGCTTTCTTT.

CDR3 amino acids: CASSLVAPGAQFF. The DNA for the CDR3 is TGTGCCAGCAGCTTAGTCGCGCCGGGTGCGCAGTTCTTC. The chain joins TRBV7-2 to TRBJ2-1; D unresolved. Germline V gives CDR1 SGHTA, CDR2 FQGNSA. Trimming cost V 1 base and J 12 bases, with 13 bases left between them. The CDR3 has 13 amino acids. The full variable domain, in which reference TRBV7-2 and TRBJ2-1 provide the parts outside the CDR3, is GAGVSQSPSNKVTEKGKDVELRCDPISGHTALYWYRQSLGQGLEFLIYFQGNSAPDKSGLPSDRFSAERTGGSVSTLTIQRTQQEDSAVYLCASSLVAPGAQFFGPGTRLTVL.

Only one count was recorded for this clone. The chain joins TRBV2 to TRBJ1-3; no clear D gene. The ends were cut back, 4 bases at V and 4 bases at J, with 14 bases in the middle. This CDR3 spans 15 amino acids. Germline V lookup: CDR1 SNHLY, CDR2 FYNNEI. The CDR3: CASSGPRNVGNTIYF. The CDR3 nucleotides are TGTGCCAGCAGTGGGCCGAGGAACGTCGGAAACACCATATATTTT.

The rearrangement links TRBV6-1 to TRBJ1-2; TRBD1 matches at 7 bases. Germline lookup yields CDR1 MNHNS and CDR2 SASEGT. The CDR3 is made up of 15 amino acids. V was pared by 4 bases and J by 2 bases, with 7 bases of the junction left unmatched. The chain's CDR3 is CASSVQDRANYGYTF. As DNA, the CDR3 is TGTGCCAGCAGTGTACAAGACAGGGCGAACTATGGCTACACCTTC.

The genes are TRBV7-8 and TRBJ2-1; TRBD2 matches 10 bases. Germline V gives CDR1 SGHVS, CDR2 FQNEAQ. V trimming: 1 base; J trimming: 0 bases; junction bases outside the gene matches: 6. This CDR3 region has 18 residues. The CDR3 is CASSLVSASGSSYNEQFF. CDR3 DNA sequence: TGTGCCAGCAGCTTAGTGTCGGCTAGCGGGAGCTCCTACAATGAGCAGTTCTTC. Filled out from reference TRBV7-8 and TRBJ2-1, the complete variable domain reads GAGVSQSPRYKVAKRGQDVALRCDPISGHVSLFWYQQALGQGPEFLTYFQNEAQLDKSGLPSDRFFAERPEGSVSTLKIQRTQQEDSAVYLCASSLVSASGSSYNEQFFGPGTRLTVL.

This clone was found once. The V call is TRBV19, the J call TRBJ1-2; the match to TRBD1 covers 11 bases. V gave up 3 bases and J gave up 4 bases; unmatched junction bases: 4. The CDR3 totals 15 residues. The germline CDR1 and CDR2 sequences are LNHDA and SQIVND (reference sequence). The CDR3 region is CASSIRTGGIYGYTF. In DNA, the CDR3 is TGTGCCAGTAGTATCAGGACAGGGGGCATCTATGGCTACACCTTC.

The chain links TRBV6-5 to TRBJ2-1; D not resolved. Germline V CDR1 and CDR2: MNHEY, SVGAGI. The CDR3 is 13 residues long. The V end lost 6 bases, the J end lost 5 bases, and 11 bases lay between the germline ends. Here the CDR3 reads CASSPPLHNEQFF. The DNA for the CDR3 is TGTGCCAGCAGCCCCCCTCTACACAATGAGCAGTTCTTC.

The chain uses TRBV25-1 and TRBJ2-7; D gene uncertain. The CDR3 totals 12 residues. Trimming cost V 0 bases and J 5 bases, with 5 bases left between them. Germline values: CDR1 MGHDK, CDR2 SYGVNS. The CDR3 sequence is CASSEYKNEQYF. The CDR3 bases are TGTGCCAGCAGTGAATATAAGAACGAGCAGTACTTC.